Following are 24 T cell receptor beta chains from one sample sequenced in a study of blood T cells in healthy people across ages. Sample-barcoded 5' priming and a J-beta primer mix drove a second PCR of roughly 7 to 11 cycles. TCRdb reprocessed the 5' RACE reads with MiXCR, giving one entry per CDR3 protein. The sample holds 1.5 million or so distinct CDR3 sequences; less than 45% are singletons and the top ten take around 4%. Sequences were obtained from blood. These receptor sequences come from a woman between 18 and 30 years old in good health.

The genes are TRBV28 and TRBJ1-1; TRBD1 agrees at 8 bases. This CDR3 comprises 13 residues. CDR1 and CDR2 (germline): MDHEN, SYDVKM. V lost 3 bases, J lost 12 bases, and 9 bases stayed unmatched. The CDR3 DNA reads TGTGCCAGCAGTTTCCTCCGGACAGGGAGTTCTTTCTTT. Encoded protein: CASSFLRTGSSFF.

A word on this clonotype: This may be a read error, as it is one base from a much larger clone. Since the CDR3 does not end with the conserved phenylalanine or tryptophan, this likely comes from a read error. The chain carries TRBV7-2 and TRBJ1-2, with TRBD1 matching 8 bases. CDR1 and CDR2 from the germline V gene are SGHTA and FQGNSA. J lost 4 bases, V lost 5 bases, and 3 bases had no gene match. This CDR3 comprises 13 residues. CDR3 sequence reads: CASSKTGVYGYTV. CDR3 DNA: TGTGCCAGCAGCAAGACAGGGGTCTATGGCTACACCGTC.

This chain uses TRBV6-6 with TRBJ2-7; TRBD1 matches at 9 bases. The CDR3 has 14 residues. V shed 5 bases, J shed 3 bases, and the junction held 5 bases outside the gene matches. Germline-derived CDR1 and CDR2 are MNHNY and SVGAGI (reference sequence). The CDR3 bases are TGTGCCAGCAGTGGGACAGGGACACTCTACGAGCAGTACTTC. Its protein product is CASSGTGTLYEQYF.

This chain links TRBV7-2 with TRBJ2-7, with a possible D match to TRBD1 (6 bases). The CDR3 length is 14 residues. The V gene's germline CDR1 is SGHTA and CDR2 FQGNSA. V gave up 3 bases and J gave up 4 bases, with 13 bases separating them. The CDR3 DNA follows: TGTGCCAGCAGCTTCCCGGGACATTGGTACGAGCAGTACTTC. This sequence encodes CASSFPGHWYEQYF.

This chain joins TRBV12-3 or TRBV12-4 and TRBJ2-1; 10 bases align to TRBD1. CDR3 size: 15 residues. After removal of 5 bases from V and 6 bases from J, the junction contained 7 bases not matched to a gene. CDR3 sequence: CASSQGQGSSNEQFF. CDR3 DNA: TGTGCCAGCAGTCAGGGACAGGGGAGTAGCAATGAGCAGTTCTTC.

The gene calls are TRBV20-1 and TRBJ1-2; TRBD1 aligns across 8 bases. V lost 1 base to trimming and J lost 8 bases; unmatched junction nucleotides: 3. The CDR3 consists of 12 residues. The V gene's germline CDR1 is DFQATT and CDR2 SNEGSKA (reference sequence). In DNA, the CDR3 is TGCAGTGCTAGAGGGACAGGGAAAGGCTACACCTTC. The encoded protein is CSARGTGKGYTF.

The CDR3 is CASSFDPRSPGYNNEQFF. In DNA form, the CDR3 reads TGTGCCAGCAGCTTCGACCCGCGTTCGCCGGGATATAACAATGAGCAGTTCTTC. The chain recombines TRBV7-6 with TRBJ2-1, with a weak D call TRBD2 (5 bases). Germline values: CDR1 SGHVS, CDR2 FNYEAQ. V lost 3 bases, J lost 5 bases, and 23 bases lay in between. This CDR3 comprises 18 residues. The variable domain in full, completed from reference TRBV7-6 and TRBJ2-1, reads GAGVSQSPRYKVTKRGQDVALRCDPISGHVSLYWYRQALGQGPEFLTYFNYEAQQDKSGLPNDRFSAERPEGSISTLTIQRTEQRDSAMYRCASSFDPRSPGYNNEQFFGPGTRLTVL.

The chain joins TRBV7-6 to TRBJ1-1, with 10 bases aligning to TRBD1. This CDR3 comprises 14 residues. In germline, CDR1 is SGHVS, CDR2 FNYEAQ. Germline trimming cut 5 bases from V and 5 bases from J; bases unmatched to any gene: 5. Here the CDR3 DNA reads TGTGCCAGCAGCGCCGGGACAGGGGATACTGAAGCTTTCTTT. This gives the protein CASSAGTGDTEAFF.

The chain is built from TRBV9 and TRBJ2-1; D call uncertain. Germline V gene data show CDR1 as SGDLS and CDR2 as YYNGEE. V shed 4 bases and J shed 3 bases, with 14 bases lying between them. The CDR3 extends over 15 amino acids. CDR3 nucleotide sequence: TGTGCCAGCAGCCCCCGTGGGGAAGTCTACAATGAGCAGTTCTTC. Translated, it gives CASSPRGEVYNEQFF.

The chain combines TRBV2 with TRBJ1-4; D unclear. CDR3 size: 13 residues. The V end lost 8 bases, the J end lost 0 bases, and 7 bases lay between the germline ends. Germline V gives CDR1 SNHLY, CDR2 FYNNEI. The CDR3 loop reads CASVGATNEKLFF. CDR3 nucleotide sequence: TGTGCCAGCGTCGGAGCAACTAATGAAAAACTGTTTTTT. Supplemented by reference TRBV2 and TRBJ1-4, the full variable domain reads EPEVTQTPSHQVTQMGQEVILRCVPISNHLYFYWYRQILGQKVEFLVSFYNNEISEKSEIFDDQFSVERPDGSNFTLKIRSTKLEDSAMYFCASVGATNEKLFFGSGTQLSVL.

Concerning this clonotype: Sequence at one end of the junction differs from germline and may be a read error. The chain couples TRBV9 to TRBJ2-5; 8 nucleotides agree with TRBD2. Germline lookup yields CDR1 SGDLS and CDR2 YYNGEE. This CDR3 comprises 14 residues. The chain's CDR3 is CASIQREIEETQDF. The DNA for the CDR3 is TGTGCCAGCATCCAGCGGGAGATCGAGGAGACCCAGGACTTC.

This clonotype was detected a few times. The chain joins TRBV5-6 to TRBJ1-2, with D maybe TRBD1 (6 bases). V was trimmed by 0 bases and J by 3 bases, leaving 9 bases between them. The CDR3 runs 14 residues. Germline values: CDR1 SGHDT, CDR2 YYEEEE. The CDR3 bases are TGTGCCAGCAGCTTGGTAGACAGGCACTATGGCTACACCTTC. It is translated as CASSLVDRHYGYTF.

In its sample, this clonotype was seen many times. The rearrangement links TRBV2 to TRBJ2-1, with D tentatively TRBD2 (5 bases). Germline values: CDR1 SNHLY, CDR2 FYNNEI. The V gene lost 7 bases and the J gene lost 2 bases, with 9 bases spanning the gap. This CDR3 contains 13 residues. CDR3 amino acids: CASTRVAYNEQFF. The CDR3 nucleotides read TGTGCCAGCACGAGGGTCGCCTACAATGAGCAGTTCTTC.

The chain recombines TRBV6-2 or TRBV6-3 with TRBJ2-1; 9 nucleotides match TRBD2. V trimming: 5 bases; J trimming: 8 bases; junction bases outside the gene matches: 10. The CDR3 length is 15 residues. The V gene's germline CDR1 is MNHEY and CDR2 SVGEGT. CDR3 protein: CASSSSGSGGYEQFF. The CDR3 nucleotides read TGTGCCAGCAGTAGTAGCGGGAGCGGGGGATATGAGCAGTTCTTC.

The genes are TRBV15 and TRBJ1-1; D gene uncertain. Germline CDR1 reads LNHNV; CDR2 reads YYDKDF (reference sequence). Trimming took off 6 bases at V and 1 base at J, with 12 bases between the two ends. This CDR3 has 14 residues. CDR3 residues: CATRASGGNTEAFF. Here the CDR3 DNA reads TGTGCCACCAGAGCCTCTGGAGGGAACACTGAAGCTTTCTTT.

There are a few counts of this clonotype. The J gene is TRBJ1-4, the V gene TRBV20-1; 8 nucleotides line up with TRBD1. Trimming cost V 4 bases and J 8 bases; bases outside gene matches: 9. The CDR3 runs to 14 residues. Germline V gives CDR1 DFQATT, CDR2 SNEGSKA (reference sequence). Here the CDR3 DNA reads TGCAGTGCTAAGAATCGGGACAGGTTGGAAAAACTGTTTTTT. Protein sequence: CSAKNRDRLEKLFF.

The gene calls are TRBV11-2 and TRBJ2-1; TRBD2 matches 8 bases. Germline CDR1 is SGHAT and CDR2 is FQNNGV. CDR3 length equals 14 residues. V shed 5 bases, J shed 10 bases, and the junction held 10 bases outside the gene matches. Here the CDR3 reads CASSPSGSYYEQFF. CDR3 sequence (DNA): TGTGCCAGCAGCCCAAGCGGGAGCTACTACGAGCAGTTCTTC.

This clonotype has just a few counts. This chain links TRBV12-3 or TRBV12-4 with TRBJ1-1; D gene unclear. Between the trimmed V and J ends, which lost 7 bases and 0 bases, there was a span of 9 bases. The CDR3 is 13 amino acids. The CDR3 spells CASTLSLNTEAFF. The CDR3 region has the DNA TGTGCCAGCACCCTAAGCTTGAACACTGAAGCTTTCTTT.

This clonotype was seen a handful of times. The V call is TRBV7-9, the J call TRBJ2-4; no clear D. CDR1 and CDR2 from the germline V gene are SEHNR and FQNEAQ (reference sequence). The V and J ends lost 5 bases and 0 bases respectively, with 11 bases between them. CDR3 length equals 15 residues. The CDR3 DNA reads TGTGCCAGCAGCGCCTCCACGTTAGCCAAAAACATTCAGTACTTC. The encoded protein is CASSASTLAKNIQYF.

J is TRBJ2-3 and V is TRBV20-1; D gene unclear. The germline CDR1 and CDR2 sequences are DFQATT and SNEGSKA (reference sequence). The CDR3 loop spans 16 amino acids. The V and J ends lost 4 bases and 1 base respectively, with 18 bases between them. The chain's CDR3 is CSATPSIPARTDTQYF. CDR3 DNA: TGCAGTGCTACACCGTCTATCCCGGCCCGCACAGATACGCAGTATTTT.

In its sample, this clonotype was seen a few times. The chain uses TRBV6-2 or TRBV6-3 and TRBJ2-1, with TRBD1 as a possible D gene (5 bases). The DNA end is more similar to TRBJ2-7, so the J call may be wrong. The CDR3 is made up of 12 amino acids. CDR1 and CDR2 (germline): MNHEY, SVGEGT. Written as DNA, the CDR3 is TGTGCCAGCAGTCCGTCGGACAATGAGCAGTACTTC. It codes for CASSPSDNEQYF.

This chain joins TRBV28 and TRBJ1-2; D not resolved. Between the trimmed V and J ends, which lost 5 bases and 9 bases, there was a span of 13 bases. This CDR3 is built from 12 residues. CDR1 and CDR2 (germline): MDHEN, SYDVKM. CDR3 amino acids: CASSLLFNRYTF. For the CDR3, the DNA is TGTGCCAGCAGTCTCCTATTTAACCGCTACACCTTC.

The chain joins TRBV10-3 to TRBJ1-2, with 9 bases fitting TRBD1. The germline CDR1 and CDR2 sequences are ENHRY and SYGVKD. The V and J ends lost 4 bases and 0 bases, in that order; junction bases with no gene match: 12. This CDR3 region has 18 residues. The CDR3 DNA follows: TGTGCCATCAGTGGTTCGTACCCGGGACAGGGATCTAACTATGGCTACACCTTC. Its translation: CAISGSYPGQGSNYGYTF.

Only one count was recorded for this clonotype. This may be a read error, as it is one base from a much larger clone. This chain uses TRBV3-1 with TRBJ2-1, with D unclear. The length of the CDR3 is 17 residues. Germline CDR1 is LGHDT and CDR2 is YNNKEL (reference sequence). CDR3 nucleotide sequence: TGTACCAGCAGCCAAGAATATGCGGAAACCTTTCACAATGAGCAGTTCTTC. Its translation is CTSSQEYAETFHNEQFF.